This TCR beta chain was captured by sequencing in a study of blood T cell repertoires in COVID-19. Study summary: The study drew acute and convalescent COVID-19 samples from the United States, Italy and Spain. T cells, B-cell-depleted T cells, or PBMCs supplied cDNA or gDNA.

This CDR3 comprises 19 residues. V lost 4 bases to trimming and J lost 0 bases; unmatched junction nucleotides: 12. Germline V gives CDR1 MNHEY, CDR2 SVGEGT. Produced via immunoSEQ multiplex PCR; TCRdb's table is partial and in-frame only. The sample shows about 190,000 clones, 90% of them seen only once. This sequence originates from a man aged 45-65 years with acute or convalescent COVID-19. Sequenced sample: peripheral blood. This chain links TRBV6-2 or TRBV6-3 with TRBJ2-3; 11 bases align to TRBD2. Written as DNA, the CDR3 is TGTGCCAGCAGTTTCCTACGGGGGACTAGCGGAGGTAGCACAGATACGCAGTATTTT. Residues: CASSFLRGTSGGSTDTQYF.